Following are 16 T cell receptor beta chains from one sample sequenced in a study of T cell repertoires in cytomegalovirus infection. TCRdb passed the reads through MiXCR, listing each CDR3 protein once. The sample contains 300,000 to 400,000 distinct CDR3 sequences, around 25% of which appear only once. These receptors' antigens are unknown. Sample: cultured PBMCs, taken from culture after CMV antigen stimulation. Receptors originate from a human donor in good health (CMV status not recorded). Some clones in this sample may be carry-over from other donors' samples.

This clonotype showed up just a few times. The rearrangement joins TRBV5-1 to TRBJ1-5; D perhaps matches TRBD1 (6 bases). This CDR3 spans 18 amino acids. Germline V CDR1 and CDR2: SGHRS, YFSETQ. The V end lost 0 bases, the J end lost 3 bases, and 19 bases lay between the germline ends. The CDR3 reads CASSLGRGGTPYNQPQHF. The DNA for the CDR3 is TGCGCCAGCAGCTTGGGGAGGGGGGGTACCCCTTACAATCAGCCCCAGCATTTT.

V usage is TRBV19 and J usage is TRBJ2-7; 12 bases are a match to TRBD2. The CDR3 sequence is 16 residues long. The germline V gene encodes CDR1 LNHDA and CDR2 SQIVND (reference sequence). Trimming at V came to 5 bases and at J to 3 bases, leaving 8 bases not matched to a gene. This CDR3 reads CASSSSPTSGSYEQYF. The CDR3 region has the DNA TGTGCCAGTAGTTCTTCGCCGACTAGCGGGAGCTACGAGCAGTACTTC.

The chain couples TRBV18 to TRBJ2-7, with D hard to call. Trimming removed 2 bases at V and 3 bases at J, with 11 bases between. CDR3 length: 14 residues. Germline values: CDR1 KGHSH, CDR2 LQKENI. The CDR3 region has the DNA TGTGCCAGCTCACCAGAACAGTCCAGCTACGAGCAGTACGTC. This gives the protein CASSPEQSSYEQYV.

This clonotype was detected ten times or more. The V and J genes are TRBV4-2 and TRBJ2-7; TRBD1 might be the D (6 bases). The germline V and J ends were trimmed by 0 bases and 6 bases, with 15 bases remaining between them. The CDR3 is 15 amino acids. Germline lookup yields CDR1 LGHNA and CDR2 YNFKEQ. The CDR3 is CASSQDLQGRGEQYF. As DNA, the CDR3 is TGTGCCAGCAGCCAAGATCTACAGGGACGGGGCGAGCAGTACTTC.

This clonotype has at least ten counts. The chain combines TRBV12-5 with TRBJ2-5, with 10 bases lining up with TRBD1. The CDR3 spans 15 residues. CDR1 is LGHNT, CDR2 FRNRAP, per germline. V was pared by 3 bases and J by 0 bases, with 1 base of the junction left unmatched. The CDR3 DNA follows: TGTGCTAGTGGTTTCGGACAGGGGGACCAAGAGACCCAGTACTTC. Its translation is CASGFGQGDQETQYF.

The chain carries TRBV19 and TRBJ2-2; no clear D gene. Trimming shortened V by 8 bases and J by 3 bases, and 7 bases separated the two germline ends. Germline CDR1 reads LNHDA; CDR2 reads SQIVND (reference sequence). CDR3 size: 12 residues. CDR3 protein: CASGEYTGELFF. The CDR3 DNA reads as TGTGCCAGTGGGGAATACACCGGGGAGCTGTTTTTT.

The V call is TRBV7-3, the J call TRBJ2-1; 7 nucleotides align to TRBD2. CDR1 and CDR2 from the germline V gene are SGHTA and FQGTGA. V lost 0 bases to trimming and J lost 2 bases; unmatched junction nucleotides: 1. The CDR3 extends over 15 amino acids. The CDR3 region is CASSLTRGAYNEQFF. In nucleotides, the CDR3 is TGTGCCAGCAGCTTAACTCGGGGGGCCTACAATGAGCAGTTCTTC.

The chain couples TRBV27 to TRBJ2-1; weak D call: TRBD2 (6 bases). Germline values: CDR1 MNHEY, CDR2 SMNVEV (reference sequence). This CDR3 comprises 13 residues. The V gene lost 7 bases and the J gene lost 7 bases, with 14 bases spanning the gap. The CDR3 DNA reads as TGTGCCAGCACCCGAGGAGGGTGGAATGAGCAGTTCTTC. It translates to CASTRGGWNEQFF.

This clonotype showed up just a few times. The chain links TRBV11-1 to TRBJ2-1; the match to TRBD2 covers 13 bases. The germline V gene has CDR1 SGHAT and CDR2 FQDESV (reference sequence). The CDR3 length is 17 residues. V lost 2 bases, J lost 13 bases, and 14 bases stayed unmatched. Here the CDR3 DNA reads TGTGCCAGCAGCTTATTGACTAGCGGGAGGCGGGTATTTGATCAGTTCTTC. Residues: CASSLLTSGRRVFDQFF. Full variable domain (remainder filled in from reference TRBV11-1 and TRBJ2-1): EAEVAQSPRYKITEKSQAVAFWCDPISGHATLYWYRQILGQGPELLVQFQDESVVDDSQLPKDRFSAERLKGVDSTLKIQPAELGDSAMYLCASSLLTSGRRVFDQFFGPGTRLTVL.

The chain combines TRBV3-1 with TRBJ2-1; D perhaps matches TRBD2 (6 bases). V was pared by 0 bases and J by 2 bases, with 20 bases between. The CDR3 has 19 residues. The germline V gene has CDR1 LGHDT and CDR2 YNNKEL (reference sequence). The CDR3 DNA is TGTGCCAGCAGCCAAGATTCCCCTTTTGGGAGGCGTACCTACAATGAGCAGTTCTTC. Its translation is CASSQDSPFGRRTYNEQFF.

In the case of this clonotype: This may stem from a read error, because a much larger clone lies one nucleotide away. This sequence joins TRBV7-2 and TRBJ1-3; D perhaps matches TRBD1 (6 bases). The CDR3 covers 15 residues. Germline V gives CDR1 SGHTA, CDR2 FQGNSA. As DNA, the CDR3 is TGTGCCAGCAGCTTGATGGACAGCTCTGGAACCACCATATATTTT. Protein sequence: CASSLMDSSGTTIYF.

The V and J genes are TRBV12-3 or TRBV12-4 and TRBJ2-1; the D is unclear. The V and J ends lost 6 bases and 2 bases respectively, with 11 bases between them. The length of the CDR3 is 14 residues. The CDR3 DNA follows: TGTGCCAGCAGAGAAGGCGGAACCTACAATGAGCAGTTCTTC. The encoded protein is CASREGGTYNEQFF.

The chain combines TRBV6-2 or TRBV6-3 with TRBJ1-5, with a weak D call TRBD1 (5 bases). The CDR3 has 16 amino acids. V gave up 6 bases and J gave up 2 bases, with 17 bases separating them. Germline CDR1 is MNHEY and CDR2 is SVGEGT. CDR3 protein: CASRRNAGVRNQPQHF. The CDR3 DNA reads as TGTGCCAGCAGGAGGAATGCGGGGGTGCGCAATCAGCCCCAGCATTTT.

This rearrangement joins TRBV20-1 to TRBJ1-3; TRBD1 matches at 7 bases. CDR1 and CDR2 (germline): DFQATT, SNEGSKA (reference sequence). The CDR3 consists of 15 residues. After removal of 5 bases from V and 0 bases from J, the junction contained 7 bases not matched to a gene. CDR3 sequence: CSALRDSLSGNTIYF. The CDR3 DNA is TGCAGTGCTCTCCGGGACAGTCTCTCTGGAAACACCATATATTTT.

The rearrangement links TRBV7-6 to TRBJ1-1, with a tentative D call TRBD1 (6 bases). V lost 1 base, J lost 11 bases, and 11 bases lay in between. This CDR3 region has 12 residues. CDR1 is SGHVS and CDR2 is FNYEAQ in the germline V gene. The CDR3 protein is CASSLGDTGAFF. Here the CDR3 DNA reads TGTGCCAGCAGCTTAGGGGACACTGGGGCTTTCTTT. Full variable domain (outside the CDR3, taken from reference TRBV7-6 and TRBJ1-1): GAGVSQSPRYKVTKRGQDVALRCDPISGHVSLYWYRQALGQGPEFLTYFNYEAQQDKSGLPNDRFSAERPEGSISTLTIQRTEQRDSAMYRCASSLGDTGAFFGQGTRLTVV.

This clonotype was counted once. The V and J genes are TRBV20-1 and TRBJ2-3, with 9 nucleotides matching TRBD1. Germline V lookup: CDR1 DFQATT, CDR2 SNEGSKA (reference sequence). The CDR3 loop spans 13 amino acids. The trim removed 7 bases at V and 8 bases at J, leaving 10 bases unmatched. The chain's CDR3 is CSVRTGAFGTQYF. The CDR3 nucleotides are TGCAGTGTTAGGACAGGGGCGTTTGGTACGCAGTATTTT.